This is a list of T cell receptor beta chains from one sample in a study of blood T cell repertoires in COVID-19. Libraries were prepared by immunoSEQ multiplex PCR; TCRdb keeps only in-frame clonotypes and omits some of them. The table lists about 74,000 clones, about four fifths of them singletons, with 30% to 45% in the top ten. Sequencing input: peripheral blood. The receptor source for this set is a man in his sixties or seventies with acute or convalescent COVID-19. CDR3s include the opening cysteine and the closing phenylalanine or tryptophan. Fields, in order: D gene, J gene, clone size, V gene, CDR3 DNA, CDR3 protein. The D gene is left open where the match is weak. Size is omitted from some rows. Given values are once, few, many or a class for expanded clones.

. | TRBJ1-6 | . | TRBV4-3 | TGCGCCAGCAGCCAATTCTCCACGGGGGTCGGTTCACCCCTCCACTTT | CASSQFSTGVGSPLHF
. | TRBJ1-1 | . | TRBV6-6 | TGTGCCAGCGGGGCCACTGAAGCTTTCTTT | CASGATEAFF
. | TRBJ1-6 | . | TRBV28 | TGTGCCAGCAGTCCCCAACGGGGGGGTAATTCACCCCTCCACTTT | CASSPQRGGNSPLHF
. | TRBJ1-1 | . | TRBV2 | TGTGCCAGCAGTGAGCGGGGGGAAGCTTTCTTT | CASSERGEAFF
. | TRBJ2-3 | few | TRBV11-2 | TGTGCCAGCAGCTTATCGGTTAGCGCAGATACGCAGTATTTT | CASSLSVSADTQYF
. | TRBJ2-4 | . | TRBV21-1 | TGTGCCAGCAGCAAAAGGGGTGTGCAAAGGGGCATTCAGTACTTC | CASSKRGVQRGIQYF
TRBD1 | TRBJ2-3 | . | TRBV27 | TGTGCCAGCAGTTTATTCCCCAAAATACAGGGGCACAGCACAGATACGCAGTATTTT | CASSLFPKIQGHSTDTQYF
. | TRBJ1-1 | . | TRBV3-1/TRBV3-2 | TGTGCCAGCAGCCATCTTAAAGGGGCTATGAACACTGAAGCTTTCTTT | CASSHLKGAMNTEAFF
. | TRBJ2-1 | . | TRBV5-1 | TGCGCCAGCAGTACCGGGACTCCCTCCTACAATGAGCAGTTCTTC | CASSTGTPSYNEQFF
. | TRBJ1-5 | . | TRBV2 | TGTGCCAGCCAGTTCGACAACAGCAATCAGCCCCAGCATTTT | CASQFDNSNQPQHF
TRBD1 | TRBJ1-5 | . | TRBV2 | TGTGCCAGCGGAGGGGGCAGGGGGCGATTTCAGCCCCAGCATTTT | CASGGGRGRFQPQHF
. | TRBJ1-1 | . | TRBV5-1 | TGCGCCAGCAGCGGGCAGGGTGGGCGAACTGAAGCTTTCTTT | CASSGQGGRTEAFF
TRBD1 | TRBJ1-4 | . | TRBV10-3 | TGTGCCATCAGAACGGACAGGGACGATGAAAAACTGTTTTTT | CAIRTDRDDEKLFF
TRBD2 | TRBJ2-5 | . | TRBV3-1/TRBV3-2 | TGTGCCAGCAGCCGCGGGACTAGCGGGGGCGCGAATCTGGGGACCCAGTACTTC | CASSRGTSGGANLGTQYF
. | TRBJ1-5 | . | TRBV5-8 | TGTGCCAGCAGCTTGAGTGGGACACGGAATCAGCCCCAGCATTTT | CASSLSGTRNQPQHF
. | TRBJ2-3 | . | TRBV5-4 | TGTGCCAGCAGCTTTAAGTCTATCACAGATACGCAGTATTTT | CASSFKSITDTQYF
. | TRBJ2-7 | . | TRBV19 | TGTGCCAGTAGTATGAGGGCCGGAACTTACGAGCAGTACTTC | CASSMRAGTYEQYF
. | TRBJ1-6 | . | TRBV9 | TGTGCCAGCAGCGTAGGGCAGGGCGGTTCACCCCTCCACTTT | CASSVGQGGSPLHF
TRBD1 | TRBJ1-2 | . | TRBV9 | TGTGCCAGCAGCGTAGAGGCAGGGGGGCCTGCGAACTATGGCTACACCTTC | CASSVEAGGPANYGYTF
. | TRBJ2-7 | . | TRBV12-3/TRBV12-4 | TGTGCCAGCGGAGCGGGTAAATCCTACGAGCAGTACTTC | CASGAGKSYEQYF
TRBD1 | TRBJ2-7 | once | TRBV5-4 | TGTGCCAGCAGCTTGGGGGACAGGCCGATCTACGAGCAGTACTTC | CASSLGDRPIYEQYF
. | TRBJ1-2 | . | TRBV10-3 | TGTGCCACCGGCTCCGATTACAGGGCTTCCTATGGCTACACCTTC | CATGSDYRASYGYTF